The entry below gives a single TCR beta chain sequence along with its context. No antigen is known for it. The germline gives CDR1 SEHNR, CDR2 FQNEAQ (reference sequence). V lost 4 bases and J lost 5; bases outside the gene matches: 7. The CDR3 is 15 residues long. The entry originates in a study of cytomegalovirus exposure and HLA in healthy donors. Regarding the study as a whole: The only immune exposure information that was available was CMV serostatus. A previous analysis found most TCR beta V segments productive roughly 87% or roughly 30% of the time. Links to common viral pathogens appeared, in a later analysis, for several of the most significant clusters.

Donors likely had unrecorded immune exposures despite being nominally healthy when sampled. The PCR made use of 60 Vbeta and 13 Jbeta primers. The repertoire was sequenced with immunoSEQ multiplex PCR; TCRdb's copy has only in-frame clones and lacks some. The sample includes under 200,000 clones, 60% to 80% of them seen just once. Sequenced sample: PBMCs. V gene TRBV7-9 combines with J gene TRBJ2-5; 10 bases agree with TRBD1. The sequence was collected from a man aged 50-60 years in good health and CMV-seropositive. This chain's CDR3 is CASSSGQGGRETQYF. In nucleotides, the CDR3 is TGTGCCAGCAGCTCAGGACAGGGGGGTCGGGAGACCCAGTACTTC.